Each of the 18 T cell receptor beta chains below was sequenced from the same sample in a study of technical replicates of blood from a handful of donors. Generated by immunoSEQ multiplex PCR, the TCRdb table keeps only in-frame clones and is missing some. The data hold about 82,000 clones, with 90% to 95% observed a single time. The sample comprised T cells isolated from PBMCs. Receptors originate from a human donor in good health.

The V gene is TRBV4-1, the J gene TRBJ2-4; possible D gene TRBD1, 5 bases. This CDR3 has 19 amino acids. In germline, CDR1 is MGHRA, CDR2 YSYEKL. V gave up 0 bases and J gave up 1 base, with 19 bases separating them. DNA of the CDR3: TGCGCCAGCAGCCAAGAGTTGGGGCCTCCAGTGCTGGCCAAAAACATTCAGTACTTC. Translated: CASSQELGPPVLAKNIQYF.

Only a few counts were recorded for this clone. This rearrangement joins TRBV4-3 to TRBJ2-5; D call uncertain. Trimming removed 0 bases from V and 5 bases from J, with 13 bases in between. Germline V lookup: CDR1 LGHNA, CDR2 YSLEER. The CDR3 is 15 residues long. This CDR3 reads CASSQEYLRPETQYF. The CDR3 DNA follows: TGCGCCAGCAGCCAAGAATATCTTCGTCCGGAGACCCAGTACTTC.

The gene calls are TRBV29-1 and TRBJ2-7, with TRBD2 matching over 13 bases. The CDR3 runs 14 residues. Germline V gives CDR1 SQVTM, CDR2 ANQGSEA. Trimming removed 7 bases from V and 0 bases from J; junction bases left unmatched: 3. As DNA, the CDR3 is TGCAGCGCAGGACTAGCGGGAGACTCCTACGAGCAGTACTTC. Translating gives CSAGLAGDSYEQYF.

V gene TRBV5-5 combines with J gene TRBJ1-5; D not certain. Germline lookup yields CDR1 SGHKS and CDR2 YYEKEE (reference sequence). This CDR3 comprises 13 residues. V lost 4 bases and J 5 bases, leaving 10 bases between the germline ends. CDR3 sequence reads: CASSMDGHQPQHF. CDR3 coding DNA: TGTGCCAGCAGCATGGACGGTCATCAGCCCCAGCATTTT.

J is TRBJ2-7 and V is TRBV28; tentatively, D is TRBD1 (6 bases). This CDR3 has 12 residues. Looked up from germline, CDR1 is MDHEN and CDR2 is SYDVKM. The ends were cut back, 8 bases at V and 2 bases at J, with 10 bases in the middle. The DNA for the CDR3 is TGTGCCAGCCGGGACACAGCCTACGAGCAGTACTTC. Its translation is CASRDTAYEQYF. The complete variable domain, with remaining parts taken from reference TRBV28 and TRBJ2-7, reads DVKVTQSSRYLVKRTGEKVFLECVQDMDHENMFWYRQDPGLGLRLIYFSYDVKMKEKGDIPEGYSVSREKKERFSLILESASTNQTSMYLCASRDTAYEQYFGPGTRLTVT.

The chain is built from TRBV5-1 and TRBJ2-3; maybe TRBD2 (6 bases). Germline assignment: CDR1 SGHRS and CDR2 YFSETQ. Trimming shortened V by 0 bases and J by 1 base, and 12 bases separated the two germline ends. The length of the CDR3 is 16 residues. CDR3 sequence (DNA): TGCGCCAGCAGCTTGGCCGGAGGGGCCGGCACAGATACGCAGTATTTT. Translated: CASSLAGGAGTDTQYF.

This clone has a single count. The CDR3 is CASSISSSRNTEAFF. CDR3 nucleotides: TGCGCCAGCAGTATTTCTTCATCGCGGAACACTGAAGCTTTCTTT. V gene TRBV5-1 combines with J gene TRBJ1-1; the D is unclear. Germline V gene sequence: CDR1 SGHRS, CDR2 YFSETQ. V was shortened by 5 bases and J by 1 base, with 15 bases between the two germline ends. The CDR3 is 15 residues long.

This clone has a handful of counts. The CDR3: CASSPSTSTRGYTF. CDR3 bases: TGTGCCAGCAGCCCGTCGACCTCTACTAGAGGCTACACCTTC. J is TRBJ1-2 and V is TRBV13; D unresolved. V lost 5 bases and J lost 8, with 18 bases in between. Germline V lookup: CDR1 PRHDT, CDR2 FYEKMQ (reference sequence). This CDR3 has 14 residues.

This chain connects TRBV27 to TRBJ1-1; a weak D match, TRBD1 (5 bases). This CDR3 has 14 amino acids. In germline, CDR1 is MNHEY, CDR2 SMNVEV (reference sequence). The V end lost 8 bases, the J end lost 5 bases, and 18 bases lay between the germline ends. The CDR3 loop is CASGEWGVETEAFF. Written as DNA, the CDR3 is TGTGCCAGCGGGGAGTGGGGGGTCGAGACTGAAGCTTTCTTT.

The V gene is TRBV13, the J gene TRBJ2-1; a weak D match, TRBD1 (7 bases). CDR1 and CDR2 (germline): PRHDT, FYEKMQ (reference sequence). The CDR3 loop spans 15 amino acids. The V end was cut by 5 bases, the J end by 8 bases, with 19 bases between. The CDR3 DNA is TGTGCCAGCAGCCGCGGGACAGAAGCGTCCCATGAGCAGTTCTTC. It codes for CASSRGTEASHEQFF.

The chain has TRBV7-2 and TRBJ1-2; D gene unclear. Germline-derived CDR1 and CDR2 are SGHTA and FQGNSA. Trimming took 1 base from V and 4 from J, leaving 7 bases between them. This CDR3 spans 13 amino acids. The CDR3 sequence is CASSLGLSYGYTF. CDR3 in DNA: TGTGCCAGCAGCTTAGGACTCTCCTATGGCTACACCTTC.

The V and J genes are TRBV6-5 and TRBJ2-1; 9 nucleotides match TRBD2. This CDR3 contains 16 residues. Germline V gene sequence: CDR1 MNHEY, CDR2 SVGAGI. V trimming: 4 bases; J trimming: 2 bases; junction bases outside the gene matches: 6. This CDR3 is CASSSSGTGAYNEQFF. The DNA for the CDR3 is TGTGCCAGCAGTTCTAGCGGGACTGGAGCCTACAATGAGCAGTTCTTC.

This clone has a single count. This chain uses TRBV7-2 with TRBJ2-1; unclear D gene. The V end lost 8 bases, the J end lost 0 bases, and 14 bases lay between the germline ends. The CDR3 has 15 amino acids. The germline V gene encodes CDR1 SGHTA and CDR2 FQGNSA. The CDR3 nucleotides read TGTGCCAGCCAAGTGCAATTCAGCTCCTACAATGAGCAGTTCTTC. This encodes CASQVQFSSYNEQFF.

The chain links TRBV19 to TRBJ1-1, with a possible D match to TRBD1 (6 bases). The CDR3 runs 15 residues. Per the germline V gene, CDR1 is LNHDA and CDR2 is SQIVND (reference sequence). The ends were cut back, 5 bases at V and 0 bases at J, with 13 bases in the middle. The CDR3 DNA follows: TGTGCCAGTAGTGTGGACAGTTTCATGAACACTGAAGCTTTCTTT. It is translated as CASSVDSFMNTEAFF.

The chain carries TRBV19 and TRBJ2-7; possible D gene TRBD2, 5 bases. With 6 bases removed from V and 6 bases from J, the gap between germline ends came to 18 bases. Germline-derived CDR1 and CDR2 are LNHDA and SQIVND (reference sequence). The CDR3 consists of 14 residues. The CDR3 nucleotides are TGTGCCAGTAGGCCACGCTCAGCGGAAATCGAGCAGTACTTC. It codes for CASRPRSAEIEQYF. The whole variable domain, remainder taken from reference TRBV19 and TRBJ2-7, is DGGITQSPKYLFRKEGQNVTLSCEQNLNHDAMYWYRQDPGQGLRLIYYSQIVNDFQKGDIAEGYSVSREKKESFPLTVTSAQKNPTAFYLCASRPRSAEIEQYFGPGTRLTVT.

This chain uses TRBV4-1 with TRBJ1-5, with D unclear. Germline V CDR1 and CDR2: MGHRA, YSYEKL. The CDR3 extends over 16 amino acids. Trimming took 6 bases from V and 4 from J, leaving 19 bases between them. CDR3 amino acids: CASSQTLFRVNQPQHF. CDR3 in DNA: TGCGCCAGCAGTCAAACCTTGTTCCGGGTTAATCAGCCCCAGCATTTT.

The chain combines TRBV19 with TRBJ2-7; D might be TRBD1 (6 bases). The CDR3 is 15 amino acids. Germline lookup yields CDR1 LNHDA and CDR2 SQIVND (reference sequence). Between the trimmed V and J ends, which lost 1 base and 0 bases, there was a span of 10 bases. CDR3 sequence reads: CASSIGGDNSYEQYF. CDR3 nucleotides: TGTGCCAGTAGTATAGGTGGGGACAACTCCTACGAGCAGTACTTC.

This clone was recorded only once. The chain is built from TRBV9 and TRBJ2-7; a weak D match, TRBD1 (6 bases). CDR1 is SGDLS, CDR2 YYNGEE, per germline. The CDR3 length is 18 residues. V gave up 3 bases and J gave up 6 bases, with 28 bases separating them. Here the CDR3 reads CASSGRSGPGQGTFEQYF. In DNA, the CDR3 is TGTGCCAGCAGCGGAAGAAGCGGTCCGGGACAAGGTACCTTCGAGCAGTACTTC. The variable domain in full, completed from reference TRBV9 and TRBJ2-7, reads DSGVTQTPKHLITATGQRVTLRCSPRSGDLSVYWYQQSLDQGLQFLIQYYNGEERAKGNILERFSAQQFPDLHSELNLSSLELGDSALYFCASSGRSGPGQGTFEQYFGPGTRLTVT.